This T cell receptor beta chain was profiled in a study of blood T cell repertoires in COVID-19. In the study's own analysis: Reference gene primer amplification gave nucleated cell count estimates. Method: immunoSEQ multiplex PCR; TCRdb's copy keeps in-frame clones and lacks some. Clonal size and the V and J genes are those of that table, whereas D and trimming came from the DNA. The sample contains under 30,000 clones, around 86% of which appear only once. Germline V lookup: CDR1 SSHAT, CDR2 FNYEAQ (reference sequence). There are 12 residues in the CDR3. This clone was counted once. One end of the junction does not line up with germline, which may come from a read error.

Sequencing was carried out using peripheral blood. The origin of this receptor is a man between 50 and 59 years old with active COVID-19. This chain joins TRBV7-7 and TRBJ2-7, with a possible D match to TRBD2 (6 bases). CDR3 amino acids: CASSLQGGEQYF. CDR3 nucleotides: TGTGCTAGCAGCTTGCAGGGAGGCGAGCAGTACTTC.